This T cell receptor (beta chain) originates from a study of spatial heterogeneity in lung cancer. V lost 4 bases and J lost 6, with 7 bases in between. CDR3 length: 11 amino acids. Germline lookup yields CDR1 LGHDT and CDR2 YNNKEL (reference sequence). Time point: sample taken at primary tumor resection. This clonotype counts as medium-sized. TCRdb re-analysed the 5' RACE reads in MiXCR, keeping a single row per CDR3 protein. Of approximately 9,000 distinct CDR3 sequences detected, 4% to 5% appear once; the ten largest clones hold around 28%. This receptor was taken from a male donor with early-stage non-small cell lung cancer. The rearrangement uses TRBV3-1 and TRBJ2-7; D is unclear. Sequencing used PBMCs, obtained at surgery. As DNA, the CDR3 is TGTGCCAGCAGCCTATCAGGCGAGCAGTACTTC. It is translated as CASSLSGEQYF.